The 28 T cell receptor beta chains listed next were all sequenced from one sample in a study of OX40 agonist ivuxolimab in advanced cancers. Profiled with immunoSEQ multiplex PCR; TCRdb holds only in-frame clones, not every one. Here the sample spans around 95,000 clones, approximately 91% being singletons. Sequenced material: CD4+ or CD8+ T cells sorted from blood, taken in a trial of the OX40 agonist ivuxolimab. The source of these receptors is an adult with an advanced solid tumor such as melanoma, head and neck, liver or kidney cancer.

The gene calls are TRBV7-6 and TRBJ2-2, with unresolved D. The CDR3 loop spans 14 amino acids. CDR1 SGHVS and CDR2 FNYEAQ come from the germline V gene. V gave up 1 base and J gave up 6 bases, with 9 bases separating them. In DNA, the CDR3 is TGTGCCAGCAGCTTAGAAGGGTTGGCCGGGGAGCTGTTTTTT. Residues: CASSLEGLAGELFF.

This clone occurred a few times. The chain couples TRBV15 to TRBJ1-5; D not certain. Trimming pared 6 bases from V and 4 bases from J, leaving 13 bases between. The CDR3 length is 14 residues. Germline V lookup: CDR1 LNHNV, CDR2 YYDKDF (reference sequence). This CDR3 is CATRGRNHNQPQHF. The CDR3 DNA is TGTGCCACCAGAGGACGGAATCATAATCAGCCCCAGCATTTT.

This chain links TRBV4-1 with TRBJ2-7; D gene unclear. Trimming pared 1 base from V and 3 bases from J, leaving 10 bases between. The germline V gene encodes CDR1 MGHRA and CDR2 YSYEKL. This CDR3 is 14 amino acids long. This CDR3 is CASSQVISVYEQYF. CDR3 in DNA: TGCGCCAGCAGCCAAGTGATCTCCGTCTACGAGCAGTACTTC.

V gene TRBV5-1 combines with J gene TRBJ2-3; 12 bases fit TRBD2. Trimming took 4 bases from V and 7 from J; bases not matched to a gene: 7. The germline V gene encodes CDR1 SGHRS and CDR2 YFSETQ. The CDR3 extends over 15 amino acids. CDR3 DNA: TGCGCCAGCAGCCCGCAGACTAGCGGGGGTAATACGCAGTATTTT. Encoded protein: CASSPQTSGGNTQYF.

In this sample, this clone turned up a few times. The V and J genes are TRBV11-2 and TRBJ1-1; the D gene is possibly TRBD1 (6 bases). The CDR3 sequence is 13 residues long. In germline, CDR1 is SGHAT, CDR2 FQNNGV. V dropped 3 bases and J dropped 3 bases, with 8 bases sitting between them. The CDR3 sequence is CASSFAGDTEAFF. As DNA, the CDR3 is TGTGCCAGCAGCTTCGCAGGGGACACTGAAGCTTTCTTT.

The V and J genes are TRBV5-4 and TRBJ2-5; D not resolved. Between the trimmed V and J ends, which lost 4 bases and 2 bases, there was a span of 15 bases. Germline V gene lookup returns CDR1 SGHNT and CDR2 YYREEE (reference sequence). The CDR3 runs 15 residues. The CDR3 nucleotides are TGTGCCAGCAGCCGCCGTGAAGTAGGACAAGAGACCCAGTACTTC. It specifies CASSRREVGQETQYF.

This rearrangement joins TRBV27 to TRBJ1-2; D gene unclear. Trimming removed 4 bases from V and 2 bases from J, with 8 bases in between. The CDR3 is made up of 13 amino acids. Looked up from germline, CDR1 is MNHEY and CDR2 is SMNVEV (reference sequence). CDR3 DNA sequence: TGTGCCAGCAGTTCGGGCAGGAACTATGGCTACACCTTC. As protein: CASSSGRNYGYTF.

The chain combines TRBV6-1 with TRBJ1-5; D uncertain. Germline V gene sequence: CDR1 MNHNS, CDR2 SASEGT. CDR3 length equals 12 residues. The germline V and J ends were trimmed by 4 bases and 6 bases, with 7 bases remaining between them. CDR3 DNA sequence: TGTGCCAGCAGTGCTTGGCCTCAGCCCCAGCATTTT. Translated: CASSAWPQPQHF.

This chain connects TRBV27 to TRBJ2-1; 9 positions match TRBD2. J lost 4 bases, V lost 3 bases, and 4 bases had no gene match. The CDR3 length is 15 residues. Germline V lookup: CDR1 MNHEY, CDR2 SMNVEV (reference sequence). The chain's CDR3 is CASSFTSGSYNEQFF. The CDR3 region has the DNA TGTGCCAGCAGTTTTACTAGCGGGTCGTACAATGAGCAGTTCTTC.

The genes are TRBV4-2 and TRBJ2-7; 10 bases align to TRBD2. Trimming took 3 bases from V and 0 from J; bases not matched to a gene: 5. From germline, CDR1 is LGHNA and CDR2 YNFKEQ. CDR3 length equals 16 residues. CDR3 sequence reads: CASSQGPSGSSYEQYF. CDR3 nucleotide sequence: TGTGCCAGCAGCCAGGGCCCTAGCGGGAGCTCCTACGAGCAGTACTTC.

CDR3 sequence reads: CASSPLPGQPFGSGANVLTF. The DNA for the CDR3 is TGTGCCAGCTCACCACTCCCAGGACAGCCCTTTGGCTCTGGGGCCAACGTCCTGACTTTC. This chain uses TRBV18 with TRBJ2-6; D possibly corresponds to TRBD1 (6 bases). The CDR3 is 20 residues long. From germline, CDR1 is KGHSH and CDR2 LQKENI. The ends were cut back, 1 base at V and 0 bases at J, with 19 bases in the middle.

Only one count was recorded for this clone. The J gene is TRBJ1-2, the V gene TRBV28, with D uncertain. The CDR3 is 14 amino acids. V was pared by 6 bases and J by 4 bases, with 15 bases between. CDR1 is MDHEN and CDR2 is SYDVKM in the germline V gene. CDR3 amino acids: CASSMGLIGYGYTF. Written as DNA, the CDR3 is TGTGCCAGCAGCATGGGATTGATAGGCTATGGCTACACCTTC.

V is TRBV19 and J is TRBJ2-7, with 8 bases lining up with TRBD2. Germline V gives CDR1 LNHDA, CDR2 SQIVND (reference sequence). The ends lost 5 bases at V and 0 bases at J; junction bases unmatched: 3. CDR3 size: 14 residues. This CDR3 is CASSREGSSYEQYF. CDR3 nucleotides: TGTGCCAGTAGTCGGGAGGGGAGCTCCTACGAGCAGTACTTC.

The chain couples TRBV6-1 to TRBJ1-5; TRBD1 matches at 9 bases. V gave up 7 bases and J gave up 6 bases; unmatched junction bases: 10. Germline assignment: CDR1 MNHNS and CDR2 SASEGT. The CDR3 spans 15 residues. The CDR3 reads CASNAQGAQGQPQHF. The DNA for the CDR3 is TGTGCCAGCAACGCACAGGGGGCGCAGGGTCAGCCCCAGCATTTT.

The chain has TRBV27 and TRBJ2-5; 10 bases align to TRBD1. Matching the DNA end better, TRBJ2-7 makes the J call doubtful. The CDR3 is made up of 15 amino acids. CDR1 MNHEY and CDR2 SMNVEV come from the germline V gene (reference sequence). The DNA for the CDR3 is TGTGCCAGCAGTTTTCAGGGACAGGGGATATACGAGCAGTACTTC. Its translation: CASSFQGQGIYEQYF.

The chain links TRBV6-4 to TRBJ2-7; a possible D gene is TRBD2 (5 bases). Looked up from germline, CDR1 is MRHNA and CDR2 is SNTAGT. The CDR3 runs to 11 residues. Trimming left V 2 bases short and J 7 bases short, with 6 bases between. The CDR3 sequence: CASSDPGEQYF. The CDR3 nucleotides read TGTGCCAGCAGTGACCCGGGGGAGCAGTACTTC.

Comments on this clone: Other DNA variants within this sample encode the same CDR3. The chain employs TRBV5-1 and TRBJ2-3; TRBD2 matches 7 bases. The germline gives CDR1 SGHRS, CDR2 YFSETQ. V shed 0 bases, J shed 0 bases, and the junction held 1 base outside the gene matches. CDR3 length: 15 residues. The chain's CDR3 is CASSLASGSTDTQYF. The CDR3 DNA follows: TGCGCCAGCAGCTTGGCTAGCGGAAGCACAGATACGCAGTATTTT. Complete variable domain (other parts from reference TRBV5-1 and TRBJ2-3): KAGVTQTPRYLIKTRGQQVTLSCSPISGHRSVSWYQQTPGQGLQFLFEYFSETQRNKGNFPGRFSGRQFSNSRSEMNVSTLELGDSALYLCASSLASGSTDTQYFGPGTRLTVL.

The chain joins TRBV2 to TRBJ1-2; TRBD1 might be the D (6 bases). Trimming shortened V by 1 base and J by 2 bases, and 8 bases separated the two germline ends. Germline loops: CDR1 SNHLY, CDR2 FYNNEI. The CDR3 covers 14 residues. This chain's CDR3 is CASSEVRGNYGYTF. The DNA for the CDR3 is TGTGCCAGCAGTGAAGTCAGGGGAAACTATGGCTACACCTTC.

This chain connects TRBV20-1 to TRBJ2-7, with D unresolved. CDR1 is DFQATT and CDR2 is SNEGSKA in the germline V gene (reference sequence). V was trimmed by 5 bases and J by 2 bases, leaving 7 bases between them. The CDR3 has 11 residues. CDR3 in amino acids: CSAPWAYEQYF. Here the CDR3 DNA reads TGCAGTGCTCCCTGGGCCTACGAGCAGTACTTC.

The chain has TRBV5-1 and TRBJ2-5, with no clear D. The CDR3 contains 14 residues. The germline CDR1 and CDR2 sequences are SGHRS and YFSETQ. V was cut by 0 bases and J by 5 bases, with 11 bases left in between. The CDR3 region is CASSLATAVETQYF. The CDR3 DNA reads as TGCGCCAGCAGCTTGGCCACCGCGGTCGAGACCCAGTACTTC.

V gene TRBV20-1 combines with J gene TRBJ2-1; D remains ambiguous. Germline CDR1 DFQATT, CDR2 SNEGSKA (reference sequence). The CDR3 has 11 amino acids. V was cut by 0 bases and J by 12 bases, with 9 bases left in between. CDR3 sequence (DNA): TGCAGTGCTAGAGATCATGCTGGGCAGTTCTTC. Its protein is CSARDHAGQFF.

V and J are TRBV5-6 and TRBJ1-1; the D gene is possibly TRBD1 (5 bases). This CDR3 has 15 amino acids. V was clipped by 0 bases and J by 10 bases, with 19 bases between them. Germline CDR1 is SGHDT and CDR2 is YYEEEE. CDR3 sequence reads: CASSLATTGTGGAFF. CDR3 in DNA: TGTGCCAGCAGCTTGGCCACTACAGGTACGGGTGGAGCTTTCTTT.

The chain combines TRBV5-1 with TRBJ1-6; a weak D match, TRBD1 (5 bases). Trimming left V 4 bases short and J 10 bases short, with 18 bases between. Germline CDR1 SGHRS, CDR2 YFSETQ. This CDR3 has 15 residues. The CDR3 nucleotides read TGCGCCAGCAGCCTTTTCCAGGGTAGCGGGTCACCCCTCCACTTT. Amino acids: CASSLFQGSGSPLHF.

The chain has TRBV1 and TRBJ1-3; the D call TRBD1 from the table was never checked on the DNA. TRBV1 is assigned pseudogene status. There are 17 residues in the CDR3. CDR3 residues: CTSSQDGAPSTGNTIYF. In DNA, the CDR3 is TGCACCAGCAGCCAAGATGGGGCCCCGAGCACTGGAAACACCATATATTTT.

This chain links TRBV10-2 with TRBJ1-5, with D possibly matching TRBD1 (6 bases). This CDR3 spans 15 amino acids. Germline V CDR1 and CDR2: WSHSY, SAAADI. Trimming removed 3 bases at V and 7 bases at J, with 16 bases between. The CDR3 DNA reads as TGCGCCAGCAGTGACCCGAGGGCAGGGGTGCAGCCCCAGCATTTT. This encodes CASSDPRAGVQPQHF.

The chain uses TRBV18 and TRBJ2-3, with TRBD2 matching over 12 bases. The CDR3 spans 17 residues. Germline V CDR1 and CDR2: KGHSH, LQKENI. V gave up 3 bases and J gave up 3 bases; unmatched junction bases: 7. In DNA, the CDR3 is TGTGCCAGCTCACCCCTCTCTAGCGGGGGGGCGACAGATACGCAGTATTTT. Protein sequence: CASSPLSSGGATDTQYF. Full variable domain (rest looked up from reference TRBV18 and TRBJ2-3): NAGVMQNPRHLVRRRGQEARLRCSPMKGHSHVYWYRQLPEEGLKFMVYLQKENIIDESGMPKERFSAEFPKEGPSILRIQQVVRGDSAAYFCASSPLSSGGATDTQYFGPGTRLTVL.

This chain joins TRBV6-1 and TRBJ1-2; no clear D gene. The CDR3 runs 11 residues. The V and J ends lost 6 bases and 5 bases respectively, with 7 bases between them. Germline V gene data show CDR1 as MNHNS and CDR2 as SASEGT. Here the CDR3 reads CASRSLYGYTF. CDR3 sequence (DNA): TGTGCCAGCAGGTCGTTATATGGCTACACCTTC.

This chain joins TRBV27 and TRBJ2-5, with 7 nucleotides matching TRBD2. Germline values: CDR1 MNHEY, CDR2 SMNVEV (reference sequence). V was clipped by 0 bases and J by 5 bases; unmatched bases: 3. This CDR3 contains 14 residues. This CDR3 is CASSLSGGEETQYF. In DNA form, the CDR3 reads TGTGCCAGCAGTTTATCGGGGGGGGAGGAGACCCAGTACTTC.